The clone carrying this TCR beta chain was recorded a few times. Germline V lookup: CDR1 SEHNR, CDR2 FQNEAQ (reference sequence). There are 17 residues in the CDR3. With 0 bases removed from V and 4 bases from J, the gap between germline ends came to 16 bases. Construction of the TCRbeta library involved unique molecular identifiers. TCRdb re-called the PCR reads with MiXCR, one entry per CDR3 protein. The sample has approximately 110,000 distinct CDR3 sequences; under 30% are singletons. This entry comes from a study of T-cell reconstitution after alpha-beta-depleted transplantation in children. Source: PBMCs, mostly from graft donor cells, taken 180 days after TCRalphabeta/CD19-depleted stem cell transplant. J is TRBJ2-1 and V is TRBV7-9; perhaps TRBD2 as D (6 bases). This TCR came from a male patient under 10 years old who had a stem cell transplant for chronic granulomatous disease, so the T cells may come from the graft donor. CDR3 DNA: TGTGCCAGCAGCTTAGCGTTGAACGGGGGAAGGTACAATGAGCAGTTCTTC. Translation: CASSLALNGGRYNEQFF.